The 10 T cell receptor beta chains below come from one sample, sequenced in a study of CD8 T cells in Susac syndrome. Reverse transcription of 0.5 to 1 ug RNA was performed with random hexamers. TCRdb re-called the immunoSEQ multiplex PCR reads with MiXCR, one entry per CDR3 protein. The sample records approximately 160,000 distinct CDR3 sequences, roughly 92% being singletons. Sequencing was performed on CD4+ T cells from PBMCs. The receptors here all came from a human donor with multiple sclerosis.

This chain connects TRBV5-1 to TRBJ2-1; 8 bases map to TRBD2. The germline gives CDR1 SGHRS, CDR2 YFSETQ. After removal of 4 bases from V and 6 bases from J, the junction contained 6 bases not matched to a gene. CDR3 length: 14 amino acids. CDR3 coding DNA: TGCGCCAGCAGCGAAAGCGGGAGTTTCAATGAGCAGTTCTTC. This encodes CASSESGSFNEQFF.

This chain uses TRBV3-1 with TRBJ2-1, with D possibly matching TRBD2 (5 bases). CDR3 length: 17 amino acids. V dropped 1 base and J dropped 5 bases, with 18 bases sitting between them. The germline gives CDR1 LGHDT, CDR2 YNNKEL (reference sequence). CDR3 DNA: TGTGCCAGCAGCCAAGGCCCTCGGGAACAGCGGAACAATGAGCAGTTCTTC. Protein: CASSQGPREQRNNEQFF.

The chain is built from TRBV7-3 and TRBJ2-6; D not certain. V lost 6 bases and J 4 bases, leaving 10 bases between the germline ends. The CDR3 runs to 14 residues. Germline CDR1 is SGHTA and CDR2 is FQGTGA. DNA for the CDR3: TGTGCCAGCAGTCCCATCGCCGGGGCCAACGTCCTGACTTTC. Encoded protein: CASSPIAGANVLTF.

This rearrangement joins TRBV5-1 to TRBJ1-2; 7 bases are a match to TRBD1. Germline CDR1 reads SGHRS; CDR2 reads YFSETQ. Trimming took 2 bases from V and 2 from J; bases not matched to a gene: 9. The CDR3 is made up of 16 amino acids. In DNA, the CDR3 is TGCGCCAGCAGCTTCACAGGGGACAGCCACAACTATGGCTACACCTTC. This encodes CASSFTGDSHNYGYTF.

The chain recombines TRBV19 with TRBJ2-7; TRBD2 aligns across 11 bases. The trim removed 4 bases at V and 2 bases at J, leaving 4 bases unmatched. In germline, CDR1 is LNHDA, CDR2 SQIVND (reference sequence). The CDR3 totals 15 residues. CDR3 nucleotides: TGTGCCAGTAGTAGGCTAGCGGGAGGTACCTACGAGCAGTACTTC. It yields the protein CASSRLAGGTYEQYF. Based on the CDR3 plus reference TRBV19 and TRBJ2-7, the full variable domain is DGGITQSPKYLFRKEGQNVTLSCEQNLNHDAMYWYRQDPGQGLRLIYYSQIVNDFQKGDIAEGYSVSREKKESFPLTVTSAQKNPTAFYLCASSRLAGGTYEQYFGPGTRLTVT.

The V and J genes are TRBV6-5 and TRBJ2-1; 8 bases match TRBD2. Trimming removed 4 bases from V and 7 bases from J; junction bases left unmatched: 15. Germline V gene data show CDR1 as MNHEY and CDR2 as SVGAGI. This CDR3 is 17 amino acids long. CDR3 sequence reads: CASSFTLRPSGGNEQFF. The CDR3 DNA sequence: TGTGCCAGCAGTTTTACTTTACGGCCCTCGGGGGGGAATGAGCAGTTCTTC.

CDR3 sequence reads: CSASTVIPEGWKSSYNEQFF. Written as DNA, the CDR3 is TGCAGTGCTAGTACAGTAATACCGGAGGGGTGGAAGAGCTCCTACAATGAGCAGTTCTTC. The rearrangement joins TRBV20-1 to TRBJ2-1; D possibly corresponds to TRBD2 (6 bases). CDR1 and CDR2 from the germline V gene are DFQATT and SNEGSKA (reference sequence). The ends were cut back, 3 bases at V and 0 bases at J, with 27 bases in the middle. The CDR3 has 20 amino acids.

The J gene is TRBJ1-5, the V gene TRBV12-3 or TRBV12-4; D unresolved. The CDR3 is made up of 15 amino acids. Trimming cost V 4 bases and J 7 bases, with 17 bases left between them. CDR3 amino acids: CASSSRTWAGQPQHF. The CDR3 DNA reads as TGTGCCAGCAGTTCACGGACGTGGGCCGGGCAGCCCCAGCATTTT.

The chain is built from TRBV1 and TRBJ1-1. TRBV1 is shown as a pseudogene. The CDR3 length is 13 residues. This chain's CDR3 is CTPPRLEDTEAFF. The CDR3 DNA follows: TGCACCCCTCCCCGTTTGGAGGACACTGAAGCTTTCTTT.

The chain recombines TRBV13 with TRBJ1-2; D is unclear. Per the germline V gene, CDR1 is PRHDT and CDR2 is FYEKMQ (reference sequence). Trimming removed 0 bases at V and 7 bases at J, with 6 bases between. This CDR3 contains 12 residues. CDR3 DNA sequence: TGTGCCAGCAGCTTAGGCCGGGGTGGCTACACCTTC. It codes for CASSLGRGGYTF.